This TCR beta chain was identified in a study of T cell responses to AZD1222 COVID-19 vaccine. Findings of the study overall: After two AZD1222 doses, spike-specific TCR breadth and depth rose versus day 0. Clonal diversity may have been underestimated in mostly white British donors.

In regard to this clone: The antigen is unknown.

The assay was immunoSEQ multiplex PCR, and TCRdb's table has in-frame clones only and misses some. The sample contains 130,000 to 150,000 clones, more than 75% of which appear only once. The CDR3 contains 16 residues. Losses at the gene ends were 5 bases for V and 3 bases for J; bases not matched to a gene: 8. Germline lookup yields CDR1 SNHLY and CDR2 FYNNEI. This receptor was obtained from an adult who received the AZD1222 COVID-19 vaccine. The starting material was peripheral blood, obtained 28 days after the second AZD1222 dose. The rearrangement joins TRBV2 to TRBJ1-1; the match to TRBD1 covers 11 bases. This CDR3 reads CASSINGQGADTEAFF. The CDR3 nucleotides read TGTGCCAGCAGTATAAACGGACAGGGGGCGGACACTGAAGCTTTCTTT.